The 10 T cell receptor beta chains in this list originate from one sample, sequenced in a study of cytomegalovirus exposure and HLA in healthy donors (TCRdb year 2017). The library was built by means of the immunoSEQ multiplex PCR assay. A mixture of 60 forward primers for TCR Vbeta segments and 13 reverse primers for TCR Jbeta segments was used in the multiplex PCR. TCRdb stores this immuneACCESS table with in-frame sequences only. Part of the clones is absent; in the studies checked, under half of the shortfall reflects unresolved V genes, and no reason is known for the rest. The sample records about 140,000 clones, more than 75% of which are singletons. The ten largest clones capture around 2.5% of the sample. Specimen: PBMCs. The receptors derive from a woman under 30 in good health and CMV-seropositive.

The chain recombines TRBV6-4 with TRBJ2-7; weak D call: TRBD1 (6 bases). The CDR3 is 13 amino acids. Germline CDR1 is MRHNA and CDR2 is SNTAGT. V was clipped by 2 bases and J by 6 bases, with 11 bases between them. Written as DNA, the CDR3 is TGTGCCAGCAGTGACGGGGGCATCGGCGAGCAGTACTTC. Its translation: CASSDGGIGEQYF.

The chain has TRBV2 and TRBJ1-5, with 8 bases matching TRBD1. The V and J ends lost 5 bases and 10 bases, in that order; junction bases with no gene match: 7. Germline V gene lookup returns CDR1 SNHLY and CDR2 FYNNEI. This CDR3 is 13 amino acids long. The CDR3 DNA reads TGTGCCAGCAGTACATCGACAGGGGCCCCCCAGCATTTT. Residues: CASSTSTGAPQHF.

The chain has TRBV19 and TRBJ2-1; 10 bases agree with TRBD1. This CDR3 has 18 residues. CDR1 is LNHDA, CDR2 SQIVND, per germline (reference sequence). V lost 5 bases to trimming and J lost 4 bases; unmatched junction nucleotides: 14. CDR3 loop: CASSVGTGAALLYNEQFF. CDR3 DNA sequence: TGTGCCAGTAGTGTGGGGACAGGGGCCGCCCTCCTATACAATGAGCAGTTCTTC.

This chain uses TRBV7-9 with TRBJ2-7; TRBD1 is a possible D gene (6 bases). This CDR3 region has 16 residues. Trimming took off 4 bases at V and 3 bases at J, with 19 bases between the two ends. CDR1 and CDR2 from the germline V gene are SEHNR and FQNEAQ (reference sequence). The CDR3 here is CASSSRAGVEFYEQYF. CDR3 nucleotides: TGTGCCAGCAGCTCCCGGGCAGGGGTGGAATTCTACGAGCAGTACTTC. Supplemented by reference TRBV7-9 and TRBJ2-7, the full variable domain reads DTGVSQNPRHKITKRGQNVTFRCDPISEHNRLYWYRQTLGQGPEFLTYFQNEAQLEKSRLLSDRFSAERPKGSFSTLEIQRTEQGDSAMYLCASSSRAGVEFYEQYFGPGTRLTVT.

V and J are TRBV5-1 and TRBJ2-5; D may be TRBD1 (7 bases). The better agreement between TRBJ2-7 and the DNA end casts doubt on the J call. Germline V gene sequence: CDR1 SGHRS, CDR2 YFSETQ. This CDR3 contains 17 residues. Written as DNA, the CDR3 is TGCGCCAGCAGCTTGGGCTTGGGGCAGGGGGGAATCTACGAGCAGTACTTC. Translating gives CASSLGLGQGGIYEQYF.

J is TRBJ2-1 and V is TRBV28; TRBD1 matches at 11 bases. CDR1 and CDR2 (germline): MDHEN, SYDVKM. V was clipped by 4 bases and J by 7 bases; unmatched bases: 6. The CDR3 spans 15 residues. CDR3 sequence reads: CASSSGQGASNEQFF. Written as DNA, the CDR3 is TGTGCCAGCAGTTCAGGACAGGGGGCTTCAAATGAGCAGTTCTTC.

The V call is TRBV5-5, the J call TRBJ1-1; D is unclear. The CDR3 is made up of 15 amino acids. V dropped 4 bases and J dropped 2 bases, with 15 bases sitting between them. CDR1 is SGHKS, CDR2 YYEKEE, per germline (reference sequence). The CDR3 bases are TGTGCCAGCAGCGCGACGGTCGGGGTAAACACTGAAGCTTTCTTT. Amino acids: CASSATVGVNTEAFF.

V and J are TRBV23-1 and TRBJ2-1, with 10 bases fitting TRBD1. TRBV23-1 is flagged as an ORF with uncertain function. V was pared by 3 bases and J by 8 bases, with 7 bases of the junction left unmatched. The CDR3 loop spans 15 amino acids. The CDR3 nucleotides read TGCGCCAGCAGTCATGCCGGGACAGGGGACCATGAGCAGTTCTTC. It specifies CASSHAGTGDHEQFF.

In its sample, this clone was seen a few times. The rearrangement uses TRBV18 and TRBJ1-2; the D is unclear. The CDR3 has 13 amino acids. The V and J ends lost 6 bases and 3 bases respectively, with 11 bases between them. The germline CDR1 and CDR2 sequences are KGHSH and LQKENI. The CDR3 bases are TGTGCCAGCTCCAAGGCTCAGGACTATGGCTACACCTTC. It is translated as CASSKAQDYGYTF.

The chain is built from TRBV6-5 and TRBJ1-1, with unresolved D. The CDR3 spans 15 residues. With 1 base removed from V and 0 bases from J, the gap between germline ends came to 9 bases. Looked up from germline, CDR1 is MNHEY and CDR2 is SVGAGI. The CDR3 protein is CASSYYSTMNTEAFF. The CDR3 DNA is TGTGCCAGCAGTTACTACAGTACCATGAACACTGAAGCTTTCTTT.